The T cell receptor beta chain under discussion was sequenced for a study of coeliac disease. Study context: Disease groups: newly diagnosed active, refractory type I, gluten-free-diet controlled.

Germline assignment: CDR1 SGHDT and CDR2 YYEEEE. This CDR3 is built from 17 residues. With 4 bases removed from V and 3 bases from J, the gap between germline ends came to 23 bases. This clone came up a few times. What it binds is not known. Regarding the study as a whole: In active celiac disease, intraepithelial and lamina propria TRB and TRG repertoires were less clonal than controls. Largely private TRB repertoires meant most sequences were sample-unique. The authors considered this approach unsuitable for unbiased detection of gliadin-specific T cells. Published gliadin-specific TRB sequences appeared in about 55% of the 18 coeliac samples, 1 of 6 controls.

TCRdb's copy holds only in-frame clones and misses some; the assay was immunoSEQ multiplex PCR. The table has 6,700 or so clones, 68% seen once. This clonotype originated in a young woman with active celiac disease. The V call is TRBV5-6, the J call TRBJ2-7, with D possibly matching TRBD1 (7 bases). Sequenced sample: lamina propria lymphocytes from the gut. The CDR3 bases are TGTGCCAGCAGCACGTCCCCAGGGGGGACACGGGGCTACGAGCAGTACTTC. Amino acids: CASSTSPGGTRGYEQYF.